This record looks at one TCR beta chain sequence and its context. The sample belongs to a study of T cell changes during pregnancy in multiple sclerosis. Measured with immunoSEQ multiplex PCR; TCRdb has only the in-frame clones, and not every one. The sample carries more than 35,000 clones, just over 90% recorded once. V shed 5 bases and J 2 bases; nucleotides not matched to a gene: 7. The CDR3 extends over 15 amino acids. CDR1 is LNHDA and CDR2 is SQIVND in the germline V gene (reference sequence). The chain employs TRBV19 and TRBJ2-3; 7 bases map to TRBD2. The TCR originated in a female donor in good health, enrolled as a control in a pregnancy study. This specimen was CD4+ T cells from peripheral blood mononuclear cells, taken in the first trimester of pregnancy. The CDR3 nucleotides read TGTGCCAGTAGTCGGGTAGCGGGTAACACAGATACGCAGTATTTT. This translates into CASSRVAGNTDTQYF.